This passage covers 9 T cell receptor beta chains from one sample sequenced in a study of patients and donors after allogeneic stem cell transplantation. TCRdb independently ran MiXCR on the RT-PCR reads; one entry per CDR3 protein. There are some 880,000 distinct CDR3 sequences in the sample; under 20% occur only once, and 5% to 6.5% lies in the top ten. Sequenced material: blood, either unsorted or a sorted T cell fraction (not recorded which). These TCRs come from a human donor who was either an allogeneic HSCT recipient or a stem cell or donor lymphocyte infusion donor (not recorded which). It is not recorded whose cells these are; they may come from a transplant donor.

This clonotype was observed a handful of times. V and J are TRBV12-3 or TRBV12-4 and TRBJ1-1; 8 bases map to TRBD1. The V segment lost 6 bases and the J segment 5 bases; nucleotides outside the gene matches: 8. This CDR3 has 14 amino acids. CDR3 residues: CASRPTGARTEAFF. DNA for the CDR3: TGTGCCAGCAGGCCGACAGGGGCGAGGACTGAAGCTTTCTTT.

In this sample, this clonotype turned up a few times. This chain links TRBV15 with TRBJ1-4, with D uncertain. This CDR3 spans 14 amino acids. Trimming took 5 bases from V and 6 from J, leaving 13 bases between them. In germline, CDR1 is LNHNV, CDR2 YYDKDF (reference sequence). This CDR3 reads CATSPAGRDEKLFF. Written as DNA, the CDR3 is TGTGCCACCAGCCCCGCCGGGCGGGATGAAAAACTGTTTTTT.

This clonotype was seen only a few times. CDR3 amino acids: CASSLDTGPNYPEQFF. DNA for the CDR3: TGTGCCAGCAGCCTTGACACGGGACCCAATTATCCTGAGCAGTTCTTC. This rearrangement joins TRBV7-9 to TRBJ2-1, with D possibly being TRBD1 or TRBD2 (5 bases each). Germline loops: CDR1 SEHNR, CDR2 FQNEAQ (reference sequence). The CDR3 is 16 residues long. The V end lost 5 bases, the J end lost 9 bases, and 23 bases lay between the germline ends. Looking up the rest from reference TRBV7-9 and TRBJ2-1 gives the full variable domain: DTGVSQNPRHKITKRGQNVTFRCDPISEHNRLYWYRQTLGQGPEFLTYFQNEAQLEKSRLLSDRFSAERPKGSFSTLEIQRTEQGDSAMYLCASSLDTGPNYPEQFFGPGTRLTVL.

The sample holds a few counts of this clonotype. The CDR3 loop is CASSPQPGRPSSEAFF. The CDR3 nucleotides are TGTGCCAGCAGCCCACAACCGGGACGGCCGTCCTCTGAAGCTTTCTTT. The rearrangement links TRBV7-3 to TRBJ1-1, with a possible D match to TRBD1 (5 bases). Germline V lookup: CDR1 SGHTA, CDR2 FQGTGA. V was clipped by 5 bases and J by 6 bases, with 22 bases between them. The CDR3 contains 16 residues.

This clonotype was recorded once. The chain recombines TRBV2 with TRBJ1-1; tentative D call: TRBD1 (6 bases). The V end was cut by 9 bases, the J end by 0 bases, with 14 bases between. The germline V gene encodes CDR1 SNHLY and CDR2 FYNNEI. The CDR3 spans 14 residues. This CDR3 is CASQQTGVNTEAFF. DNA for the CDR3: TGTGCCAGTCAACAGACAGGTGTGAACACTGAAGCTTTCTTT.

This chain links TRBV12-3 or TRBV12-4 with TRBJ2-7, with a possible D match to TRBD1 (5 bases). V shed 3 bases and J shed 4 bases, with 13 bases lying between them. The CDR3 extends over 14 amino acids. CDR3 coding DNA: TGTGCCAGCAGTTTTGGTGGCAGGGAATACGAGCAGTACTTC. Amino acids: CASSFGGREYEQYF.

The chain joins TRBV5-1 to TRBJ1-5, with unresolved D. Trimming removed 7 bases from V and 0 bases from J, with 14 bases in between. The CDR3 runs to 15 residues. The germline gives CDR1 SGHRS, CDR2 YFSETQ. The CDR3 is CASQPGPISNQPQHF. The CDR3 region has the DNA TGCGCCAGCCAACCTGGACCGATTAGCAATCAGCCCCAGCATTTT.

This clonotype was seen a few times. V is TRBV12-3 or TRBV12-4 and J is TRBJ1-6, with 7 bases matching TRBD1. The CDR3 length is 14 residues. The V gene end was trimmed by 5 bases and the J gene end by 5 bases; junction bases not matched to a gene: 3. In DNA form, the CDR3 reads TGTGCCAGCAGTACGACAGGGAATAATTCACCCCTCCACTTT. It codes for CASSTTGNNSPLHF.

The chain uses TRBV13 and TRBJ2-7, with 11 bases identical to TRBD1. The germline V gene has CDR1 PRHDT and CDR2 FYEKMQ (reference sequence). CDR3 length: 18 residues. The J segment lost 1 base and the V segment lost 0 bases, leaving 8 bases of the junction unmatched. The CDR3 loop reads CASSLGRSGTGGSYEQYF. The CDR3 bases are TGTGCCAGCAGCTTAGGCCGGTCAGGGACAGGGGGGTCCTACGAGCAGTACTTC.